The 23 T cell receptor beta chains in this list originate from one sample, sequenced in a study of T cell responses to AZD1222 COVID-19 vaccine (dated by TCRdb to the early 2020s). The time point label here, explained by the study, means: baseline before first vaccination. Libraries were constructed by the immunoSEQ multiplex PCR assay. Entries here come from immuneACCESS through TCRdb and include only in-frame sequences with V and J called. Some clones fail to appear in such tables; in the studies checked, an unresolved V gene covers under half of the shortfall, and the cause of the remainder is unknown. This sample comprises about 120,000 clones, about nine tenths of them detected only once. Jointly, the top ten make up roughly 4.5% of the sample. Sequenced here: peripheral blood, sampled on day 0 of AZD1222 vaccination. The receptors derive from an adult in good health.

This clone was detected once. The V and J genes are TRBV4-3 and TRBJ1-3; weak D call: TRBD1 (5 bases). Germline V CDR1 and CDR2: LGHNA, YSLEER. Trimming removed 3 bases at V and 7 bases at J, with 22 bases between. The CDR3 sequence is 17 residues long. The CDR3 DNA reads as TGCGCCAGCAGCCATTCTGGCTTTGCGGGACCGTGGAACACCATATATTTT. Translation: CASSHSGFAGPWNTIYF.

The V and J genes are TRBV9 and TRBJ1-5, with D unresolved. This CDR3 has 13 amino acids. CDR1 is SGDLS and CDR2 is YYNGEE in the germline V gene. Trimming removed 0 bases at V and 3 bases at J, with 4 bases between. The DNA of the CDR3 is TGTGCCAGCAGCGTAGCTACCAATCAGCCCCAGCATTTT. Translation: CASSVATNQPQHF.

The gene calls are TRBV2 and TRBJ1-5, with a weak D call TRBD1 (5 bases). Germline V gene lookup returns CDR1 SNHLY and CDR2 FYNNEI. Trimming removed 3 bases from V and 2 bases from J, with 8 bases in between. The CDR3 spans 14 residues. In DNA form, the CDR3 reads TGTGCCAGCAGTGATTGGGACGGCAATCAGCCCCAGCATTTT. Translated: CASSDWDGNQPQHF.

The gene calls are TRBV6-1 and TRBJ2-7; perhaps D is TRBD1 or TRBD2 (7 bases each). The V end lost 1 base, the J end lost 3 bases, and 13 bases lay between the germline ends. This CDR3 spans 15 amino acids. Germline CDR1 reads MNHNS; CDR2 reads SASEGT. DNA for the CDR3: TGTGCCAGCAGTGAAGAGACAGGGAGGGTCTACGAGCAGTACTTC. Translation: CASSEETGRVYEQYF.

The V and J genes are TRBV24-1 and TRBJ2-3, with 16 bases that match TRBD2. V dropped 8 bases and J dropped 4; count of bases not matched to a gene: 14. Germline CDR1 is KGHDR and CDR2 is SFDVKD. The CDR3 sequence is 19 residues long. The DNA of the CDR3 is TGTGCCACCATGACAACTCCGGGACTAGCGGGGGGGCGGTCAGATACGCAGTATTTT. This sequence encodes CATMTTPGLAGGRSDTQYF.

This chain links TRBV19 with TRBJ1-5, with 8 bases identical to TRBD1. V lost 9 bases, J lost 3 bases, and 10 bases stayed unmatched. The CDR3 contains 15 residues. From germline, CDR1 is LNHDA and CDR2 SQIVND (reference sequence). CDR3 bases: TGTGCCAGCAGACCGGACAGGGCTTTCAATCAGCCCCAGCATTTT. It translates to CASRPDRAFNQPQHF.

The CDR3, as DNA: TGTGCCAGCAGTGACCCCACCCGGGCGGGGGCAGGACAGCCCCAGCATTTT. It translates to CASSDPTRAGAGQPQHF. This chain links TRBV6-1 with TRBJ1-5, with D possibly being TRBD1 (6 bases). Germline loops: CDR1 MNHNS, CDR2 SASEGT. The CDR3 extends over 17 amino acids. Deletions cut 3 bases from V and 7 bases from J, with 22 bases between.

V usage is TRBV2 and J usage is TRBJ2-7; D is unresolved. This CDR3 contains 14 residues. Germline values: CDR1 SNHLY, CDR2 FYNNEI. Trimming left V 4 bases short and J 2 bases short, with 12 bases between. CDR3 sequence: CASSVSVLPYEQYF. In nucleotides, the CDR3 is TGTGCCAGCAGTGTTTCTGTGTTACCCTACGAGCAGTACTTC.

The chain links TRBV30 to TRBJ1-5, with TRBD1 identical over 8 bases. V dropped 0 bases and J dropped 7; count of bases not matched to a gene: 5. This CDR3 is built from 14 residues. CDR1 is GTSNPN and CDR2 is SVGIG in the germline V gene (reference sequence). The CDR3 DNA follows: TGTGCCTGGAGTGTAGGACAGGGTGGACAGCCCCAGCATTTT. This gives the protein CAWSVGQGGQPQHF. Using reference TRBV30 and TRBJ1-5 for the parts outside the CDR3, the full variable domain is SQTIHQWPATLVQPVGSPLSLECTVEGTSNPNLYWYRQAAGRGLQLLFYSVGIGQISSEVPQNLSASRPQDRQFILSSKKLLLSDSGFYLCAWSVGQGGQPQHFGDGTRLSIL.

The chain joins TRBV6-5 to TRBJ2-3; D is perhaps TRBD1 or TRBD2 (6 bases each). CDR1 and CDR2 from the germline V gene are MNHEY and SVGAGI. Trimming left V 0 bases short and J 8 bases short, with 18 bases between. The CDR3 runs 16 residues. The CDR3 DNA is TGTGCCAGCAGTTACTCGGGGGCGGGGAGGTCAGCTACGCAGTATTTT. Protein: CASSYSGAGRSATQYF.

This chain joins TRBV7-2 and TRBJ2-5, with 7 bases fitting TRBD1. This CDR3 has 13 amino acids. Trimming took 7 bases from V and 0 from J; bases not matched to a gene: 2. Per the germline V gene, CDR1 is SGHTA and CDR2 is FQGNSA. The CDR3 sequence: CASKQGYQETQYF. CDR3 coding DNA: TGTGCCAGCAAACAGGGGTACCAAGAGACCCAGTACTTC.

The CDR3 region is CAWSSGLAGVIGDTQYF. The CDR3 bases are TGTGCCTGGTCGTCCGGACTAGCGGGGGTAATCGGAGATACGCAGTATTTT. This chain joins TRBV30 and TRBJ2-3; 13 positions match TRBD2. CDR3 length: 17 amino acids. Germline V gene lookup returns CDR1 GTSNPN and CDR2 SVGIG (reference sequence). Unmatched junction bases numbered 13, after V lost 5 bases and J lost 5 bases.

This clone was counted between two and nine times. The chain carries TRBV28 and TRBJ2-7; perhaps TRBD2 as D (6 bases). Germline CDR1 and CDR2: MDHEN and SYDVKM. Trimming left V 6 bases short and J 6 bases short, with 15 bases between. This CDR3 is 13 amino acids long. For the CDR3, the DNA is TGTGCCAGCAGGACCGGGAGCAAAAGCGAGCAGTACTTC. It specifies CASRTGSKSEQYF.

This sequence joins TRBV7-2 and TRBJ1-4, with D perhaps matching TRBD1 (5 bases). This CDR3 is 16 amino acids long. CDR1 and CDR2 (germline): SGHTA, FQGNSA. Trimming left V 5 bases short and J 8 bases short, with 21 bases between. CDR3 DNA sequence: TGTGCCAGCAGCAAACTTGGGGGAGGGAAAGGGGAAAAACTGTTTTTT. As protein: CASSKLGGGKGEKLFF.

This chain uses TRBV5-4 with TRBJ2-5, with 8 bases aligning to TRBD2. This CDR3 comprises 12 residues. J was trimmed by 11 bases and V by 4 bases; bases with no gene match: 7. CDR1 is SGHNT, CDR2 YYREEE, per germline (reference sequence). CDR3 amino acids: CASSPGGWYQYF. CDR3 sequence (DNA): TGTGCCAGCAGCCCGGGGGGGTGGTATCAGTACTTC.

This clone was counted a few times. This chain connects TRBV6-2 or TRBV6-3 to TRBJ2-7, with D perhaps matching TRBD1 (5 bases). Trimming pared 2 bases from V and 2 bases from J, leaving 10 bases between. CDR1 is MNHEY and CDR2 is SVGEGT in the germline V gene. CDR3 length: 14 residues. CDR3: CASSYEDTTYEQYF. CDR3 DNA: TGTGCCAGCAGTTACGAGGACACAACCTACGAGCAGTACTTC.

This chain connects TRBV28 to TRBJ1-6; 9 bases align to TRBD1. Trimming at V came to 6 bases and at J to 1 base, leaving 7 bases not matched to a gene. Germline V gives CDR1 MDHEN, CDR2 SYDVKM. The CDR3 covers 17 residues. The chain's CDR3 is CASSPGQGRSYNSPLHF. The CDR3 coding sequence is TGTGCCAGCAGCCCTGGACAGGGGAGATCCTATAATTCACCCCTCCACTTT.

The V gene is TRBV7-8, the J gene TRBJ1-5; D is uncertain. Germline CDR1 reads SGHVS; CDR2 reads FQNEAQ. V was cut by 5 bases and J by 4 bases, with 15 bases left in between. The CDR3 runs to 15 residues. CDR3 nucleotide sequence: TGTGCCAGCAGCCCCAGCTACTCGGGGAATCAGCCCCAGCATTTT. Amino acid sequence: CASSPSYSGNQPQHF.

This chain joins TRBV7-3 and TRBJ1-1, with D perhaps matching TRBD1 (6 bases). Deletions cut 3 bases from V and 3 bases from J, with 8 bases between. The V gene's germline CDR1 is SGHTA and CDR2 FQGTGA. The CDR3 is 13 residues long. CDR3 nucleotides: TGTGCCAGCAGCTTCTCAGGGGACACTGAAGCTTTCTTT. This translates into CASSFSGDTEAFF.

CDR3 bases: TGTGCCAGCAGTGAAGGGTTGACTGAAGCTTTCTTT. It encodes CASSEGLTEAFF. V is TRBV6-1 and J is TRBJ1-1, with D unresolved. Germline V lookup: CDR1 MNHNS, CDR2 SASEGT. The length of the CDR3 is 12 residues. Deletions cut 1 base from V and 5 bases from J, with 5 bases between.

The chain links TRBV24-1 to TRBJ2-3; 9 bases fit TRBD2. Germline CDR1 is KGHDR and CDR2 is SFDVKD. The V gene end was trimmed by 12 bases and the J gene end by 1 base; junction bases not matched to a gene: 10. The CDR3 is made up of 15 amino acids. In DNA form, the CDR3 reads TGTGCCTCGGGGAGGGCTAGCGGGGGCACAGATACGCAGTATTTT. It yields the protein CASGRASGGTDTQYF.

The genes are TRBV5-1 and TRBJ2-2; no definite D call. The germline gives CDR1 SGHRS, CDR2 YFSETQ. The CDR3 is 13 amino acids. V was pared by 1 base and J by 5 bases, with 6 bases between. CDR3 sequence: CASSLSATGELFF. CDR3 nucleotide sequence: TGCGCCAGCAGCTTGAGTGCTACCGGGGAGCTGTTTTTT.

V and J are TRBV28 and TRBJ2-7; TRBD2 is a possible D gene (7 bases). Between the trimmed V and J ends, which lost 10 bases and 2 bases, there was a span of 12 bases. CDR1 MDHEN and CDR2 SYDVKM come from the germline V gene. CDR3 size: 12 residues. The CDR3 protein is CAIGGQTYEQYF. Written as DNA, the CDR3 is TGTGCCATCGGGGGGCAGACCTACGAGCAGTACTTC.